This is a list of T cell receptor beta chains from one sample in a study of spatial heterogeneity in lung cancer. Via MiXCR, TCRdb re-called the 5' RACE reads, giving one row per CDR3 protein. The sample contains under 15,000 distinct CDR3 sequences, about 15% of which appear only once. Sequencing used PBMCs, obtained at surgery. These receptors originate from a male donor with early-stage non-small cell lung cancer. The CDR3 runs from the conserved cysteine through the conserved F or W. The order of the fields is J gene, clone size, D gene, V gene, CDR3 protein, CDR3 DNA. A D gene is named only where the DNA matches it firmly. The size entry is marked missing in some rows and otherwise reads once, few, many or a size class.

j_call: TRBJ2-1
clone_size: many
d_call: TRBD2
v_call: TRBV7-2
cdr3_aa: CASSRLAVSSYNEQFF
cdr3_nt: TGTGCCAGCAGCCGACTAGCCGTATCTTCCTACAATGAGCAGTTCTTC

j_call: TRBJ2-3
clone_size: few
d_call: .
v_call: TRBV20-1
cdr3_aa: CSARVGTDTDTQYF
cdr3_nt: TGCAGTGCTAGAGTAGGGACTGACACAGATACGCAGTATTTT

j_call: TRBJ1-5
clone_size: few
d_call: TRBD1
v_call: TRBV6-6
cdr3_aa: CASNPTGSNQPQHF
cdr3_nt: TGTGCCAGCAACCCGACAGGGTCAAATCAGCCCCAGCATTTT

j_call: TRBJ2-1
clone_size: many
d_call: TRBD2
v_call: TRBV20-1
cdr3_aa: CSGPTPGGSSYNEQFF
cdr3_nt: TGCAGTGGTCCCACCCCCGGGGGGAGCTCCTACAATGAGCAGTTCTTC

j_call: TRBJ2-5
clone_size: .
d_call: .
v_call: TRBV30
cdr3_aa: CAWSVTHRTETQYF
cdr3_nt: TGTGCCTGGAGTGTAACCCACAGGACCGAGACCCAGTACTTC

j_call: TRBJ1-1
clone_size: few
d_call: .
v_call: TRBV7-2
cdr3_aa: CASSPTQNTEAFF
cdr3_nt: TGTGCCAGCAGCCCGACACAGAACACTGAAGCTTTCTTT

j_call: TRBJ2-1
clone_size: many
d_call: TRBD1
v_call: TRBV28
cdr3_aa: CASSPGGTGRNEQFF
cdr3_nt: TGTGCCAGCAGTCCCGGGGGGACAGGGAGAAATGAGCAGTTCTTC

j_call: TRBJ2-7
clone_size: .
d_call: .
v_call: TRBV20-1
cdr3_aa: CSATRNEQYF
cdr3_nt: TGCAGTGCTACTCGTAACGAGCAGTACTTC

j_call: TRBJ2-7
clone_size: many
d_call: .
v_call: TRBV14
cdr3_aa: CASSQVTGAEQYF
cdr3_nt: TGTGCCAGCAGCCAAGTGACAGGCGCCGAGCAGTACTTC

j_call: TRBJ2-4
clone_size: .
d_call: TRBD1
v_call: TRBV20-1
cdr3_aa: CSARSGQLAKNIQYF
cdr3_nt: TGCAGTGCTAGATCGGGACAGCTAGCCAAAAACATTCAGTACTTC